Shown below are 17 T cell receptor beta chains from a single sample sequenced in a study of blood T cells in healthy people across ages. Combining a sample-barcoded 5' primer with a J-beta primer mix, a second PCR ran for 7 to 11 cycles. TCRdb redid the calling of the 5' RACE reads with MiXCR, one entry per CDR3 protein. Found here are over 950,000 distinct CDR3 sequences, 30% to 40% of them singletons; the top ten hold around 14%. Material: blood. The receptors were sampled from a man younger than 35 in good health.

This clonotype occurred a few times. The chain has TRBV3-1 and TRBJ2-4, with D perhaps matching TRBD2 (5 bases). Germline CDR1 LGHDT, CDR2 YNNKEL (reference sequence). CDR3 length: 12 residues. V gave up 0 bases and J gave up 13 bases, with 10 bases separating them. As DNA, the CDR3 is TGTGCCAGCAGCCAAGATCCATGGGAGCAGTACTTC. Amino acids: CASSQDPWEQYF.

The chain recombines TRBV11-1 with TRBJ2-3; the match to TRBD1 covers 7 bases. This CDR3 region has 15 residues. CDR1 and CDR2 from the germline V gene are SGHAT and FQDESV (reference sequence). The V and J ends lost 2 bases and 3 bases, in that order; junction bases with no gene match: 5. CDR3 sequence reads: CASSLLTGATDTQYF. The CDR3 DNA is TGTGCCAGCAGCTTACTAACAGGGGCGACAGATACGCAGTATTTT.

The chain employs TRBV29-1 and TRBJ1-2; D not certain. CDR3 size: 11 residues. Looked up from germline, CDR1 is SQVTM and CDR2 is ANQGSEA. V lost 7 bases, J lost 8 bases, and 14 bases lay in between. CDR3 nucleotide sequence: TGCAGCGGTGGAAAGGTTGTCGGCTACACCTTC. Translation gives CSGGKVVGYTF.

The V gene is TRBV6-1, the J gene TRBJ2-4; 10 nucleotides line up with TRBD2. V gave up 6 bases and J gave up 8 bases; unmatched junction bases: 13. The germline V gene has CDR1 MNHNS and CDR2 SASEGT. This CDR3 spans 16 amino acids. CDR3 in amino acids: CASSQLERGGLYIQYF. CDR3 coding DNA: TGTGCCAGCAGCCAACTTGAGCGGGGGGGCCTATACATTCAGTACTTC.

The chain joins TRBV20-1 to TRBJ2-7; D may be TRBD2 (6 bases). Trimming stripped 1 base from V and 7 bases from J, with 14 bases between. The CDR3 is made up of 13 amino acids. CDR1 and CDR2 (germline): DFQATT, SNEGSKA (reference sequence). The CDR3 sequence is CSARGLVALEQYF. The DNA of the CDR3 is TGCAGTGCTAGAGGACTAGTGGCCTTAGAGCAGTACTTC.

The V and J genes are TRBV6-1 and TRBJ2-4, with TRBD2 identical over 16 bases. Per germline, CDR1 MNHNS and CDR2 SASEGT. The trim removed 7 bases at V and 0 bases at J, leaving 9 bases unmatched. The CDR3 is made up of 19 amino acids. This CDR3 is CASTPRGTSGGVAKNIQYF. The DNA for the CDR3 is TGTGCCAGCACCCCTCGCGGGACTAGCGGGGGGGTAGCCAAAAACATTCAGTACTTC.

For the CDR3, the DNA is TGCAGTGCCCAGAGGGTCCAGCCAAGAGATGGCTACACCTTC. Its translation is CSAQRVQPRDGYTF. The J gene is TRBJ1-2, the V gene TRBV20-1; D uncertain. Germline V CDR1 and CDR2: DFQATT, SNEGSKA (reference sequence). The CDR3 sequence is 14 residues long. V was clipped by 6 bases and J by 6 bases, with 20 bases between them.

The chain carries TRBV6-5 and TRBJ2-1; D is unresolved. V was cut by 0 bases and J by 9 bases, with 9 bases left in between. CDR3 length: 13 amino acids. Germline V gene lookup returns CDR1 MNHEY and CDR2 SVGAGI. CDR3: CASSYSEDAEQFF. CDR3 in DNA: TGTGCCAGCAGTTACTCGGAAGATGCTGAGCAGTTCTTC.

The rearrangement links TRBV20-1 to TRBJ2-1; TRBD2 might be the D (6 bases). Trimming cost V 8 bases and J 4 bases, with 15 bases left between them. The CDR3 runs 13 residues. Germline assignment: CDR1 DFQATT and CDR2 SNEGSKA (reference sequence). CDR3 DNA: TGCAGTCCCAGAGTAAGCGGGTACAATGAGCAGTTCTTC. Amino acid sequence: CSPRVSGYNEQFF.

This clonotype appeared a few times. This chain connects TRBV27 to TRBJ2-5; TRBD1 is a possible D gene (6 bases). This CDR3 comprises 14 residues. Germline V CDR1 and CDR2: MNHEY, SMNVEV (reference sequence). Trimming cost V 4 bases and J 5 bases, with 14 bases left between them. CDR3 protein: CASSSYRVTETQYF. The DNA for the CDR3 is TGTGCCAGCAGTTCCTACAGGGTGACGGAGACCCAGTACTTC.

Regarding this clonotype: This may stem from a read error, because a much larger clone lies one nucleotide away. The DNA of the CDR3 is TGTGCCGGCAGCTTAGGTGGGGGATCTGAAAAACTGTTTTTT. It is translated as CAGSLGGGSEKLFF. V is TRBV13 and J is TRBJ1-4, with D perhaps matching TRBD1 (5 bases). This CDR3 comprises 14 residues. The germline gives CDR1 PRHDT, CDR2 FYEKMQ (reference sequence).

The chain is built from TRBV7-2 and TRBJ1-2; D may be TRBD1 (5 bases). The CDR3 has 14 amino acids. CDR1 SGHTA and CDR2 FQGNSA come from the germline V gene. Deletions cut 4 bases from V and 4 bases from J, with 13 bases between. The CDR3 loop reads CASSSQGKPYGYTF. In nucleotides, the CDR3 is TGTGCCAGCAGCTCCCAGGGCAAGCCCTATGGCTACACCTTC.

This clonotype has just a few counts. This sequence joins TRBV12-3 or TRBV12-4 and TRBJ1-1; perhaps TRBD1 as D (5 bases). V shed 5 bases and J shed 4 bases, with 11 bases lying between them. CDR3 length: 13 residues. CDR3 residues: CASSVWGTTEAFF. As DNA, the CDR3 is TGTGCCAGCAGTGTGTGGGGCACCACTGAAGCTTTCTTT.

Details on this clonotype: An end of the junction does not agree with germline; a read error may underlie this. V is TRBV10-3 and J is TRBJ1-2, with 7 bases that match TRBD1. The CDR3 is 13 amino acids. The germline CDR1 and CDR2 sequences are ENHRY and SYGVKD. In nucleotides, the CDR3 is TGTACCATCAGCACTGACAGGGTGTCTGGCTACACCTTC. Protein: CTISTDRVSGYTF.

The chain links TRBV18 to TRBJ2-1; D is possibly TRBD2 (5 bases). The CDR3 consists of 12 residues. Per the germline V gene, CDR1 is KGHSH and CDR2 is LQKENI. Trimming took off 3 bases at V and 9 bases at J, with 9 bases between the two ends. The CDR3 region has the DNA TGTGCCAGCTCACCGGTCGGAGGTGAGCAGTTCTTC. Amino acids: CASSPVGGEQFF.

The chain recombines TRBV12-3 or TRBV12-4 with TRBJ1-1; D uncertain. The CDR3 runs to 14 residues. Trimming shortened V by 6 bases and J by 11 bases, and 22 bases separated the two germline ends. This CDR3 is CASRNPDFRGVAFF. The CDR3 nucleotides read TGTGCCAGCAGGAATCCGGACTTCAGAGGAGTCGCTTTCTTT.

The chain is built from TRBV5-1 and TRBJ1-1, with TRBD1 as a possible D gene (5 bases). The CDR3 consists of 15 residues. Germline lookup yields CDR1 SGHRS and CDR2 YFSETQ. V lost 3 bases and J 1 base, leaving 13 bases between the germline ends. The chain's CDR3 is CASSWGTGRNTEAFF. CDR3 DNA sequence: TGCGCCAGCAGCTGGGGGACGGGACGGAACACTGAAGCTTTCTTT.